The 25 T cell receptor beta chains in this list originate from one sample, sequenced in a study of blood T cells in healthy people across ages. PCR was performed a second time for roughly 7 to 11 cycles using a sample-barcoded 5' primer and a J-beta primer mix. TCRdb reprocessed the 5' RACE reads with MiXCR, giving one entry per CDR3 protein. This sample yields about 1 million distinct CDR3 sequences, of which under 55% are seen a single time; around 18% belongs to the top ten. The sample consisted of blood. The receptors derive from a woman in her sixties or seventies in good health.

For the CDR3, the DNA is TGTGCCAGCAGTTTACAGGCAGCCTACGAGCAGTACTTC. Translating it yields CASSLQAAYEQYF. The chain couples TRBV27 to TRBJ2-7; D is unresolved. Germline V CDR1 and CDR2: MNHEY, SMNVEV (reference sequence). Trimming stripped 2 bases from V and 2 bases from J, with 7 bases between. CDR3 length: 13 amino acids.

The CDR3 sequence: CASSQDRGGTANTGELFF. DNA for the CDR3: TGTGCCAGCAGCCAAGATAGGGGTGGGACAGCGAACACCGGGGAGCTGTTTTTT. The rearrangement uses TRBV3-1 and TRBJ2-2, with 7 bases fitting TRBD1. J gave up 0 bases and V 0 bases, and 7 bases lay outside the gene matches. Germline V gene sequence: CDR1 LGHDT, CDR2 YNNKEL (reference sequence). CDR3 length equals 18 residues.

The chain couples TRBV20-1 to TRBJ2-5; 8 bases line up with TRBD1. This CDR3 has 12 amino acids. The germline V gene encodes CDR1 DFQATT and CDR2 SNEGSKA (reference sequence). V trimming: 5 bases; J trimming: 4 bases; junction bases outside the gene matches: 3. The CDR3 region is CSAQGQGETQYF. For the CDR3, the DNA is TGCAGTGCTCAAGGACAGGGAGAGACCCAGTACTTC.

Regarding this clonotype: At one end the junction does not follow the germline gene, possibly because of a read error. The rearrangement uses TRBV7-9 and TRBJ1-2; 9 bases match TRBD1. CDR1 is SEHNR, CDR2 FQNEAQ, per germline (reference sequence). The length of the CDR3 is 15 residues. CDR3 loop: CASSYGQGINDGYTF. The CDR3 nucleotides are TGTGCCAGCAGCTACGGACAGGGGATTAACGATGGCTACACCTTC.

The V and J genes are TRBV15 and TRBJ2-3; no clear D. V gave up 4 bases and J gave up 2 bases, with 16 bases separating them. The CDR3 is 16 amino acids. Germline CDR1 LNHNV, CDR2 YYDKDF (reference sequence). The CDR3 protein is CATSISSSPITDTQYF. Written as DNA, the CDR3 is TGTGCCACCAGCATCAGCTCATCTCCTATCACAGATACGCAGTATTTT. The full variable domain, in which reference TRBV15 and TRBJ2-3 provide the parts outside the CDR3, is DAMVIQNPRYQVTQFGKPVTLSCSQTLNHNVMYWYQQKSSQAPKLLFHYYDKDFNNEADTPDNFQSRRPNTSFCFLDIRSPGLGDTAMYLCATSISSSPITDTQYFGPGTRLTVL.

The chain uses TRBV15 and TRBJ2-5, with 8 positions matching TRBD1. V trimming: 1 base; J trimming: 5 bases; junction bases outside the gene matches: 6. CDR3 length: 15 amino acids. Germline CDR1 is LNHNV and CDR2 is YYDKDF (reference sequence). Here the CDR3 reads CATSRATGVGETQYF. CDR3 sequence (DNA): TGTGCCACCAGCAGAGCGACAGGGGTAGGGGAGACCCAGTACTTC. The whole variable domain, remainder taken from reference TRBV15 and TRBJ2-5, is DAMVIQNPRYQVTQFGKPVTLSCSQTLNHNVMYWYQQKSSQAPKLLFHYYDKDFNNEADTPDNFQSRRPNTSFCFLDIRSPGLGDTAMYLCATSRATGVGETQYFGPGTRLLVL.

The CDR3, as DNA: TGTGCCAGCAGCTTAGGGGTGACTAGCGCCTACGAGCAGTACTTC. Protein product: CASSLGVTSAYEQYF. V and J are TRBV11-2 and TRBJ2-7; 8 bases map to TRBD2. There are 15 residues in the CDR3. Germline V gene lookup returns CDR1 SGHAT and CDR2 FQNNGV. Losses at the gene ends were 1 base for V and 2 bases for J; bases not matched to a gene: 4.

This clonotype was seen a handful of times. The CDR3 DNA reads as TGTGCCAGCAGCCCCGGACTAGACCCCCAAGAGACCCAGTACTTC. Protein product: CASSPGLDPQETQYF. J is TRBJ2-5 and V is TRBV9, with 7 nucleotides matching TRBD2. V shed 4 bases, J shed 1 base, and the junction held 7 bases outside the gene matches. CDR3 length: 15 residues. Germline V gives CDR1 SGDLS, CDR2 YYNGEE.

The rearrangement uses TRBV6-5 and TRBJ1-2; the match to TRBD1 covers 7 bases. Trimming at V came to 2 bases and at J to 12 bases, leaving 9 bases not matched to a gene. Germline assignment: CDR1 MNHEY and CDR2 SVGAGI. The length of the CDR3 is 13 residues. For the CDR3, the DNA is TGTGCCAGCAGTTACGCAGACAGGGTCGGCCACACCTTC. Protein sequence: CASSYADRVGHTF.

The V gene is TRBV29-1, the J gene TRBJ2-3, with a tentative D call TRBD2 (6 bases). Germline V gene sequence: CDR1 SQVTM, CDR2 ANQGSEA. The CDR3 loop spans 15 amino acids. Trimming cost V 8 bases and J 0 bases, with 18 bases left between them. The CDR3 reads CSTRGTATSTDTQYF. The CDR3 region has the DNA TGCAGCACTCGGGGGACTGCTACTAGCACAGATACGCAGTATTTT.

This clonotype was counted a few times. The chain uses TRBV7-2 and TRBJ2-5; 9 nucleotides agree with TRBD2. The CDR3 runs 16 residues. V lost 3 bases to trimming and J lost 1 base; unmatched junction nucleotides: 6. CDR1 is SGHTA, CDR2 FQGNSA, per germline. This CDR3 is CASSFGASGIQETQYF. CDR3 sequence (DNA): TGTGCCAGCAGCTTCGGGGCTAGCGGGATCCAAGAGACCCAGTACTTC.

This clonotype has more than one count but fewer than ten. The CDR3 DNA sequence: TGCAGTGCTACAAATTTCGGGACCCGCCTTCGGGATGAGCAGTTCTTC. Translated, it gives CSATNFGTRLRDEQFF. The genes are TRBV20-1 and TRBJ2-1; D assignment may be TRBD1 or TRBD2 (5 bases each). V lost 4 bases to trimming and J lost 8 bases, with 24 bases between them. Germline CDR1 is DFQATT and CDR2 is SNEGSKA (reference sequence). The CDR3 is 16 residues long.

V and J are TRBV20-1 and TRBJ1-2; 9 bases fit TRBD1. J lost 8 bases, V lost 2 bases, and 9 bases had no gene match. Germline lookup yields CDR1 DFQATT and CDR2 SNEGSKA (reference sequence). CDR3 length: 14 residues. The CDR3 DNA reads TGCAGTGCTAGATATGGACAGGGGATCGGAGGCTACACCTTC. It is translated as CSARYGQGIGGYTF.

This clonotype was seen more than once but under ten times. This sequence joins TRBV28 and TRBJ1-1, with no clear D. Germline V gene sequence: CDR1 MDHEN, CDR2 SYDVKM. Trimming removed 3 bases at V and 4 bases at J, with 9 bases between. This CDR3 comprises 13 residues. CDR3 DNA sequence: TGTGCCAGCAGTTTTTCTACGAGCACTGAAGCTTTCTTT. Its protein product is CASSFSTSTEAFF.

A word on this clonotype: A much bigger clone sits one base away, suggesting this may be a read error. V is TRBV7-9 and J is TRBJ2-5, with D perhaps being TRBD1 or TRBD2 (6 bases each). The CDR3 extends over 15 amino acids. V was clipped by 5 bases and J by 9 bases, with 22 bases between them. Per the germline V gene, CDR1 is SEHNR and CDR2 is FQNEAQ (reference sequence). The CDR3, as DNA: TGTGCCAGCAGCCCGCCTCAGACAGGCAAGCGGGCCCAGTACTTC. Protein product: CASSPPQTGKRAQYF. The full variable domain, rest sourced from reference TRBV7-9 and TRBJ2-5, is DTGVSQNPRHKITKRGQNVTFRCDPISEHNRLYWYRQTLGQGPEFLTYFQNEAQLEKSRLLSDRFSAERPKGSFSTLEIQRTEQGDSAMYLCASSPPQTGKRAQYFGPGTRLLVL.

This clonotype was seen more than once but under ten times. The chain carries TRBV12-3 or TRBV12-4 and TRBJ2-7; 7 bases align to TRBD1. V lost 6 bases to trimming and J lost 4 bases; unmatched junction nucleotides: 9. The CDR3 totals 14 residues. The CDR3 DNA is TGTGCCAGCAGGGAGACGGGACAGCCGTACGAGCAGTACTTC. Its protein product is CASRETGQPYEQYF.

The V gene is TRBV7-6, the J gene TRBJ2-4; TRBD2 agrees at 7 bases. The DNA end is more similar to TRBJ2-7, so the J call may be wrong. The CDR3 has 12 amino acids. Per germline, CDR1 SGHVS and CDR2 FNYEAQ. The CDR3 reads CASSGTNNEQYF. CDR3 bases: TGTGCCAGCAGTGGGACTAACAACGAGCAGTACTTC.

The genes are TRBV12-3 or TRBV12-4 and TRBJ2-1; 7 nucleotides line up with TRBD2. The CDR3 has 16 amino acids. The V segment lost 3 bases and the J segment 2 bases; nucleotides outside the gene matches: 7. This CDR3 reads CASSFLSGGAYNEQFF. The CDR3 DNA sequence: TGTGCCAGCAGTTTCTTATCGGGGGGTGCCTACAATGAGCAGTTCTTC.

This clonotype was seen more than once but under ten times. The rearrangement links TRBV5-1 to TRBJ2-7, with D perhaps matching TRBD1 (6 bases). The V and J ends lost 4 bases and 4 bases respectively, with 15 bases between them. CDR3 length: 14 amino acids. The germline CDR1 and CDR2 sequences are SGHRS and YFSETQ. The CDR3 DNA reads TGCGCCAGCAGCCGATGGGACACAACATACGAGCAGTACTTC. Encoded protein: CASSRWDTTYEQYF.

This rearrangement joins TRBV27 to TRBJ2-7; TRBD2 aligns across 9 bases. The J segment lost 4 bases and the V segment lost 3 bases, leaving 7 bases of the junction unmatched. Germline V gene lookup returns CDR1 MNHEY and CDR2 SMNVEV (reference sequence). The CDR3 is 15 residues long. The CDR3 DNA sequence: TGTGCCAGCAGTTTTCGGCGGGAGGGGCGATACGAGCAGTACTTC. It encodes CASSFRREGRYEQYF.

The chain recombines TRBV4-2 with TRBJ2-5; D may be TRBD2 (6 bases). Germline V gene sequence: CDR1 LGHNA, CDR2 YNFKEQ. The CDR3 is 13 residues long. The ends were cut back, 3 bases at V and 3 bases at J, with 8 bases in the middle. For the CDR3, the DNA is TGTGCCAGCAGCCACCCGGGGGAAGAGACCCAGTACTTC. Encoded protein: CASSHPGEETQYF.

V and J are TRBV20-1 and TRBJ2-1, with D tentatively TRBD1 or TRBD2 (5 bases each). Germline lookup yields CDR1 DFQATT and CDR2 SNEGSKA (reference sequence). The germline V and J ends were trimmed by 5 bases and 6 bases, with 14 bases remaining between them. This CDR3 comprises 13 residues. This chain's CDR3 is CSAPGPPVNEQFF. CDR3 DNA: TGCAGTGCTCCGGGACCCCCGGTCAATGAGCAGTTCTTC.

The chain links TRBV5-6 to TRBJ2-7, with 10 bases identical to TRBD1. CDR3 length: 16 residues. CDR1 is SGHDT, CDR2 YYEEEE, per germline. V trimming: 4 bases; J trimming: 2 bases; junction bases outside the gene matches: 9. The CDR3 region has the DNA TGTGCCAGCAGCCCTCCGGGACAGGGGACCCCCTACGAGCAGTACTTC. Its translation: CASSPPGQGTPYEQYF. The variable domain in full, completed from reference TRBV5-6 and TRBJ2-7, reads DAGVTQSPTHLIKTRGQQVTLRCSPKSGHDTVSWYQQALGQGPQFIFQYYEEEERQRGNFPDRFSGHQFPNYSSELNVNALLLGDSALYLCASSPPGQGTPYEQYFGPGTRLTVT.

The chain employs TRBV10-3 and TRBJ2-1; D is possibly TRBD1 (5 bases). Per germline, CDR1 ENHRY and CDR2 SYGVKD. The CDR3 is 13 amino acids. Trimming removed 3 bases from V and 8 bases from J, with 11 bases in between. CDR3 protein: CAISDGPQDEQFF. In DNA, the CDR3 is TGTGCCATCAGTGACGGGCCACAGGATGAGCAGTTCTTC.

This clonotype was recorded many times. The rearrangement joins TRBV5-1 to TRBJ2-1, with D uncertain. Trimming left V 0 bases short and J 8 bases short, with 9 bases between. This CDR3 region has 13 residues. Germline-derived CDR1 and CDR2 are SGHRS and YFSETQ. The CDR3, as DNA: TGCGCCAGCAGCTTGGCCAGAGATGATGAGCAGTTCTTC. It is translated as CASSLARDDEQFF.